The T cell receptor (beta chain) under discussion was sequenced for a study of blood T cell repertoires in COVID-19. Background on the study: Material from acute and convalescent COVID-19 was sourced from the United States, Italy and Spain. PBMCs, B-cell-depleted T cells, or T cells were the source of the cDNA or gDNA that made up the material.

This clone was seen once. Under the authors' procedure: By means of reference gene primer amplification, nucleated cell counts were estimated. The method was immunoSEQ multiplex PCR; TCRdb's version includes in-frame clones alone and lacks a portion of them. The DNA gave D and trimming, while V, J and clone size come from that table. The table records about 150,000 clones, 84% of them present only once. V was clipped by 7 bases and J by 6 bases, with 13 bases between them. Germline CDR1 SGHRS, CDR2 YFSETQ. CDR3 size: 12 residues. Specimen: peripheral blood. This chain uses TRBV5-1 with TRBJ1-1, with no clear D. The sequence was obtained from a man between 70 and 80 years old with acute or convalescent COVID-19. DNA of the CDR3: TGCGCCAGCTCAGCCGGGTATGCTGAAGCTTTCTTT. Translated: CASSAGYAEAFF.